This TCR beta chain derives from a study of cytomegalovirus exposure and HLA in healthy donors. Study context: An early data release held some 85 million unique TCRs from HLA-typed donors. Study-level results: The authors enumerated some 170 TCR beta chains as linked to cytomegalovirus. Analysis was carried out at a later point, and it linked a missense DCLRE1C variant to TCR beta V- and J-gene trimming. Immune exposure information available was restricted to CMV serostatus.

This clone appeared a few times. Its matching antigen is unknown. The PCR made use of 60 Vbeta and 13 Jbeta primers. Here immunoSEQ multiplex PCR was the method, and the copy in TCRdb shows in-frame clones only, minus some. The repertoire holds 180,000 or so clones, with about 9% as singletons. Sequenced material: PBMCs. The sequence derives from a woman aged 30 to 39 in good health and CMV-seropositive.

This CDR3 reads CASSLSWTAYEQYF. The CDR3 DNA follows: TGTGCCAGCAGCTTATCTTGGACAGCCTACGAGCAGTACTTC. V gene TRBV11-1 combines with J gene TRBJ2-7; tentatively, D is TRBD1 (6 bases). From germline, CDR1 is SGHAT and CDR2 FQDESV (reference sequence). The CDR3 is made up of 14 amino acids. Trimming cost V 2 bases and J 2 bases, with 10 bases left between them.